This T cell receptor (beta chain) was identified in a study of blood T cell repertoires in COVID-19. Germline lookup yields CDR1 MRHNA and CDR2 SNTAGT. J gave up 6 bases and V 5 bases, and 7 bases lay outside the gene matches. The CDR3 consists of 15 residues. Using immunoSEQ multiplex PCR, the repertoire was profiled, and TCRdb retains in-frame clones only, with some absent. The table lists tens of thousands of clones, around 89% of them singletons. The clonotype comes from an elderly woman with acute or convalescent COVID-19. V and J are TRBV6-4 and TRBJ2-1, with 10 bases identical to TRBD2. Material: peripheral blood. CDR3 sequence reads: CASSPSGGAPNEQFF. The CDR3 nucleotides read TGTGCCAGCAGTCCCAGCGGGGGGGCCCCCAATGAGCAGTTCTTC.